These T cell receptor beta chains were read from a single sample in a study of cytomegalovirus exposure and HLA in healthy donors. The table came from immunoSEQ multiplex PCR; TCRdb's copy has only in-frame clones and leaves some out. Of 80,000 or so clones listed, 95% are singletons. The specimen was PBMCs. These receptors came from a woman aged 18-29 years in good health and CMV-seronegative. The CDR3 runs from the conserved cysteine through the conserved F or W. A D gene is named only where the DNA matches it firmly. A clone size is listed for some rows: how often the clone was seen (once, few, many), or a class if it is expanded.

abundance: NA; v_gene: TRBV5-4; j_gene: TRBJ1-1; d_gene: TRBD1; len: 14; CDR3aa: CASSLNRGITEAFF; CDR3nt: TGTGCCAGCAGCTTAAACAGGGGAATCACTGAAGCTTTCTTT
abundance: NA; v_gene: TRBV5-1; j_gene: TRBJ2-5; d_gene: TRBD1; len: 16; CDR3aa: CASSSPGQGIQETQYF; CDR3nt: TGCGCCAGCAGCTCACCGGGACAGGGGATCCAAGAGACCCAGTACTTC
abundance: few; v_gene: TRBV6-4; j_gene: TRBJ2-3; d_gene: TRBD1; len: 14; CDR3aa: CASSGTGGTDTQYF; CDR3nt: TGTGCCAGCAGTGGGACAGGGGGCACAGATACGCAGTATTTT
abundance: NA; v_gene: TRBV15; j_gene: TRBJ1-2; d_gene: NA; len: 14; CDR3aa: CATSRDRGNYGYTF; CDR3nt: TGTGCCACCAGCAGAGACAGGGGTAACTATGGCTACACCTTC
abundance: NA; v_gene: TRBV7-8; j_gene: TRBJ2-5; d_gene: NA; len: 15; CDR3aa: CASRPMRGQRGTQYF; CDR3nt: TGTGCCAGCAGGCCAATGCGGGGGCAGCGAGGGACCCAGTACTTC
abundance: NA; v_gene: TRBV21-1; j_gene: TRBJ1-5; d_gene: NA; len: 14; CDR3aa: CASSAGHSDQPQHF; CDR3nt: TGTGCCAGCAGCGCAGGGCACTCCGATCAGCCCCAGCATTTT
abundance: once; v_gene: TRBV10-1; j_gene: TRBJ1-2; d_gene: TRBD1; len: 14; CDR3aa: CASSGGQGSYGYTF; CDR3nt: TGCGCCAGCAGTGGGGGACAGGGTTCCTATGGCTACACCTTC
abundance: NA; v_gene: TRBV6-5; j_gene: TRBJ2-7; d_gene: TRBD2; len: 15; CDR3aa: CASSLSGLAGGEQYF; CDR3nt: TGTGCCAGCAGCTTATCGGGACTAGCGGGCGGCGAGCAGTACTTC
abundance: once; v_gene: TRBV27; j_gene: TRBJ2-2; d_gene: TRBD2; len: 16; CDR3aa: CASSPLTSKAPGELFF; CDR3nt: TGTGCCAGCAGTCCCTTGACTAGCAAGGCGCCCGGGGAGCTGTTTTTT
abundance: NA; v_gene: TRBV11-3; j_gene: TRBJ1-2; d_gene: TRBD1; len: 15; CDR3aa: CASRRLTGGVYGYTF; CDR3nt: TGTGCCAGCAGACGATTGACAGGGGGCGTCTATGGCTACACCTTC
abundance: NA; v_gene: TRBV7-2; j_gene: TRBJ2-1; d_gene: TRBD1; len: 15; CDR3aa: CASSSRDSSYNEQFF; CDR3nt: TGTGCCAGCAGCAGCCGGGACAGCTCCTACAATGAGCAGTTCTTC
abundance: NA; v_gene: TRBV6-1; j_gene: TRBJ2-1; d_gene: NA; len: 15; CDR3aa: CASSKEGWSYNEQFF; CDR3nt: TGTGCCAGCAGTAAGGAGGGGTGGTCCTACAATGAGCAGTTCTTC
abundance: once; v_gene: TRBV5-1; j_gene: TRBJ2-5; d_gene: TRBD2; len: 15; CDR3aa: CASTPVLATQETQYF; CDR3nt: TGCGCCAGCACCCCGGTACTAGCGACCCAAGAGACCCAGTACTTC
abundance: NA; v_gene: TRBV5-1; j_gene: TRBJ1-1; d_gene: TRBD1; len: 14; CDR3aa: CASSPGQGVTEAFF; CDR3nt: TGCGCCAGCAGCCCCGGACAGGGGGTGACTGAAGCTTTCTTT
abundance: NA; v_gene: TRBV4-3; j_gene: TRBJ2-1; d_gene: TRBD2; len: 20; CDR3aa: CASSQGTSGLRISSYNEQFF; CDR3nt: TGCGCCAGCAGCCAAGGGACTAGCGGCCTTCGCATCAGCTCCTACAATGAGCAGTTCTTC
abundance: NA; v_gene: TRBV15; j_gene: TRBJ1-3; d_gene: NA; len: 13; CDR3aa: CATSARGRNTIYF; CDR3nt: TGTGCCACCAGCGCAAGGGGTAGGAACACCATATATTTT
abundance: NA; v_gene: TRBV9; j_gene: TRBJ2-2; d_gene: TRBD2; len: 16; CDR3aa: CASSAVAGGPFGELFF; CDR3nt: TGTGCCAGCAGCGCCGTAGCGGGAGGGCCCTTCGGGGAGCTGTTTTTT
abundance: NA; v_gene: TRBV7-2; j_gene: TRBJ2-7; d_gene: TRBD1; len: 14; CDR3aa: CASRYGTDSYEQYF; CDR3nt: TGTGCCAGCAGATACGGGACAGACTCCTACGAGCAGTACTTC
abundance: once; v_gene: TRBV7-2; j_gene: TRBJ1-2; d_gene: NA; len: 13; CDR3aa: CASSLGVDYGYTF; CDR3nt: TGTGCCAGCAGCTTAGGTGTAGACTATGGCTACACCTTC
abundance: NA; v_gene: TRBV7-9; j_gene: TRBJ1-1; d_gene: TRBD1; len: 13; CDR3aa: CASSSGGGTEAFF; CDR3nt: TGTGCCAGCAGTTCAGGGGGAGGCACTGAAGCTTTCTTT
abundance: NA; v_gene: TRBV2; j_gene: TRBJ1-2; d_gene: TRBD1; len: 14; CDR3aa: CASSTITGGVGYTF; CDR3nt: TGTGCCAGCAGTACAATCACAGGGGGCGTTGGCTACACCTTC
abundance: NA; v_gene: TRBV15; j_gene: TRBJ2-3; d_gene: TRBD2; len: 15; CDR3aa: CATSSGRESIDTQYF; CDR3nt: TGTGCCACCAGCAGCGGGAGGGAGAGTATAGATACGCAGTATTTT
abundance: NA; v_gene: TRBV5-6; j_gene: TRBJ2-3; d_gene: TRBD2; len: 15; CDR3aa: CASSFLAGSTDTQYF; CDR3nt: TGTGCCAGCAGCTTCTTAGCGGGGAGCACAGATACGCAGTATTTT
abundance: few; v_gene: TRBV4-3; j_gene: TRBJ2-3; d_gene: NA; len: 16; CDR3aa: CASSQVRVVTTDTQYF; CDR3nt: TGCGCCAGCAGCCAAGTACGGGTAGTGACCACAGATACGCAGTATTTT
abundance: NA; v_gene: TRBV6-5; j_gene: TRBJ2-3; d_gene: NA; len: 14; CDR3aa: CASSYTRSTDTQYF; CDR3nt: TGTGCCAGCAGTTATACCCGGAGCACAGATACGCAGTATTTT
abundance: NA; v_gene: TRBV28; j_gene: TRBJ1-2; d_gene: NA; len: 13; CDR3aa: CASAGSGDYGYTF; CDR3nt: TGTGCCAGCGCAGGGAGCGGGGACTATGGCTACACCTTC
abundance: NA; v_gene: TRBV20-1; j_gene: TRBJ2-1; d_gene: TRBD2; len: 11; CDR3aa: CSALSGYEQFF; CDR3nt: TGCAGTGCCCTTAGCGGGTATGAGCAGTTCTTC
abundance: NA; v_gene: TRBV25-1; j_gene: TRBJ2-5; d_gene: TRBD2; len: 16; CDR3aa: CASSDTWGTREETQYF; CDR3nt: TGTGCCAGCAGTGATACCTGGGGGACTAGGGAAGAGACCCAGTACTTC
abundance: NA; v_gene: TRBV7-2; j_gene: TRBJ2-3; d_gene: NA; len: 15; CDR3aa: CASRRVDRGTDTQYF; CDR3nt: TGTGCCAGCAGGCGGGTGGACCGTGGCACAGATACGCAGTATTTT
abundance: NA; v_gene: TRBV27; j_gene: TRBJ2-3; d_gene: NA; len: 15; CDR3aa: CASSLSFMATDTQYF; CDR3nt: TGTGCCAGCAGTCTCTCGTTTATGGCCACAGATACGCAGTATTTT
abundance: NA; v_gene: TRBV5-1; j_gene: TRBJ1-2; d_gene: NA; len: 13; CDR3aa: CASSLAGGYGYTF; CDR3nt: TGCGCCAGCAGCTTGGCGGGGGGCTATGGCTACACCTTC
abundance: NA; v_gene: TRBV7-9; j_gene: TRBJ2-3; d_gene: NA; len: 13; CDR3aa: CASSLGPSDTQYF; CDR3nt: TGTGCCAGCAGCTTAGGTCCCTCAGATACGCAGTATTTT
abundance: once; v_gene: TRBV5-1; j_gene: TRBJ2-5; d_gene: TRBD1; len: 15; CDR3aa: CASSLRDRGSETQYF; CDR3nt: TGCGCCAGCAGCTTGCGGGACAGGGGTTCGGAGACCCAGTACTTC
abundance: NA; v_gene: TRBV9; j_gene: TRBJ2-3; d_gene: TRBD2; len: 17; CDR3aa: CASSDQLAGVETDTQYF; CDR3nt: TGTGCCAGCAGCGATCAACTAGCGGGAGTCGAGACAGATACGCAGTATTTT
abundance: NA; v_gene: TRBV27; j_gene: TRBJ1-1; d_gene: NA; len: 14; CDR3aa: CASSIAQGNTEAFF; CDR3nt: TGTGCCAGCAGTATCGCACAGGGGAACACTGAAGCTTTCTTT
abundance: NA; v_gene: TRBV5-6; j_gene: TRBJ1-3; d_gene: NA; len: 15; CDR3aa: CASSWRGGSFNTIYF; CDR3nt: TGTGCCAGCAGCTGGCGGGGGGGGTCGTTTAACACCATATATTTT
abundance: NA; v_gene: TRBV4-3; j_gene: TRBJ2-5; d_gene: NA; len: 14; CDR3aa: CASSQAGNQETQYF; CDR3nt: TGCGCCAGCAGCCAAGCAGGGAACCAAGAGACCCAGTACTTC
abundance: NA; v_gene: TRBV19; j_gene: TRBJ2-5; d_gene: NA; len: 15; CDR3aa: CASTPRGGGTETQYF; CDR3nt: TGTGCCAGTACCCCCCGGGGAGGGGGAACGGAGACCCAGTACTTC
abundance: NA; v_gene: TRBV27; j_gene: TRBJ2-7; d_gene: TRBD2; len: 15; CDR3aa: CASSLFSGRTYEQYF; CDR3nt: TGTGCCAGCAGTTTATTTAGCGGGAGAACCTACGAGCAGTACTTC
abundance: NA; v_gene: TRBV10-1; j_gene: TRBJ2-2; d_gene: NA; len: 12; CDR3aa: CASGGNTGELFF; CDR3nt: TGCGCCAGCGGCGGGAACACCGGGGAGCTGTTTTTT
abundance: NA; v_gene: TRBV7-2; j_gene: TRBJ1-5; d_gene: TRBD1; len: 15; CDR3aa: CASSTGQGGHQPQHF; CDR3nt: TGTGCCAGCAGCACGGGACAGGGAGGCCATCAGCCCCAGCATTTT
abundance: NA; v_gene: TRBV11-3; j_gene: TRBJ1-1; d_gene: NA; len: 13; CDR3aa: CASSLEHDTEAFF; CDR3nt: TGTGCCAGCAGCTTAGAACACGACACTGAAGCTTTCTTT
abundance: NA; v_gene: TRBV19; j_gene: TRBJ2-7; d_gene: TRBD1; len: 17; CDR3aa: CASSIGAGTGISYEQYF; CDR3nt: TGTGCCAGTAGTATAGGCGCGGGGACAGGGATCTCCTACGAGCAGTACTTC
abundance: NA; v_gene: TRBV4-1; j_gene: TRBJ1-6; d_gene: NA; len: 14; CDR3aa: CASSQAGYNSPLHF; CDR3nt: TGCGCCAGCAGCCAAGCCGGGTATAATTCACCCCTCCACTTT
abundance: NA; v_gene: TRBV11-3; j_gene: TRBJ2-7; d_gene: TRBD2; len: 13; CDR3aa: CASSGGGREEQYF; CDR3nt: TGTGCCAGCAGCGGGGGCGGGAGGGAAGAGCAGTACTTC
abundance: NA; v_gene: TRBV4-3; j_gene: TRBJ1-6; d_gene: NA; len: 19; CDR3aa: CASSQVPDSFNSYNSPLHF; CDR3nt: TGCGCCAGCAGCCAAGTCCCCGACAGCTTTAACTCCTATAATTCACCCCTCCACTTT
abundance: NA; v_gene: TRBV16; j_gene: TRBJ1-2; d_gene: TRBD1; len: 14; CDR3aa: CASSLNRDRGGYTF; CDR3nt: TGTGCCAGCAGCCTAAACCGGGACAGGGGTGGCTACACCTTC
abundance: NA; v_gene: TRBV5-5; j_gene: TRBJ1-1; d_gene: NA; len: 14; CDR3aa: CASTRLISNTEAFF; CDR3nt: TGTGCCAGCACTAGACTGATTTCGAACACTGAAGCTTTCTTT
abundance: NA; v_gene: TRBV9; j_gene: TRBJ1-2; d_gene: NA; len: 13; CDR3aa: CASSAQGGDGYTF; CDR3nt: TGTGCCAGCAGCGCGCAGGGTGGTGATGGCTACACCTTC
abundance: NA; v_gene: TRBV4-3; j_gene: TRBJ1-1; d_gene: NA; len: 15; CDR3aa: CASSPAGIQATEAFF; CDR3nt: TGCGCCAGCAGCCCTGCAGGTATTCAGGCCACTGAAGCTTTCTTT
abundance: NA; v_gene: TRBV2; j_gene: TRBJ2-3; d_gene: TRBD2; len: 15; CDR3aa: CASSGLAGVLDTQYF; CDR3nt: TGTGCCAGCAGTGGTCTAGCGGGAGTACTAGATACGCAGTATTTT
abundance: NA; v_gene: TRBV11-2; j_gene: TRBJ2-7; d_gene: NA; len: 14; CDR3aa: CASSLPGLSYEQYF; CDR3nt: TGTGCCAGCAGCTTACCAGGGCTCTCCTACGAGCAGTACTTC
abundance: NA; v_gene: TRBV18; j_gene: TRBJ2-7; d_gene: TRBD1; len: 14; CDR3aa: CASSRDRPPYEQYF; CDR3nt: TGTGCCAGCTCGCGGGACAGGCCACCCTACGAGCAGTACTTC
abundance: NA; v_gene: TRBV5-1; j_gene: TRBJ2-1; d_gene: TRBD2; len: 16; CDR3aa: CASSFSGRASLNEQFF; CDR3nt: TGCGCCAGCAGCTTTAGCGGGAGGGCCTCTCTAAATGAGCAGTTCTTC
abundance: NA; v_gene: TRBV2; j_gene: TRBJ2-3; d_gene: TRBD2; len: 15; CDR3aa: CASSGLADFVDTQYF; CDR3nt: TGTGCCAGCTCGGGACTAGCAGACTTTGTAGATACGCAGTATTTT
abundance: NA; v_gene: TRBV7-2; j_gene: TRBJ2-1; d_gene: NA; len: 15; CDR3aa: CASSLMEGQYNEQFF; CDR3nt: TGTGCCAGCAGCTTAATGGAGGGCCAGTACAATGAGCAGTTCTTC
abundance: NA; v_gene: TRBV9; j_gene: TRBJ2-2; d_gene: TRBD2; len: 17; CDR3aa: CASSARLSGGNTGELFF; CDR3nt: TGTGCCAGCAGCGCCCGCCTTAGCGGGGGGAACACCGGGGAGCTGTTTTTT